The entry below describes one T cell receptor beta chain. What was amplified from RNA transcripts were TCR beta CDR3 regions. First-round RT-PCR with HTBI primers amplified the TCR CDR3 region. TCRdb re-called the multiplex PCR reads with MiXCR, one entry per CDR3 protein. The data hold hundreds of thousands of distinct CDR3 sequences, with approximately 20% observed a single time. Unmatched junction bases numbered 13, after V lost 6 bases and J lost 4 bases. The CDR3 covers 18 residues. Germline V gene sequence: CDR1 SEHNR, CDR2 FQNEAQ (reference sequence). This record belongs to a study of T cells in Graves' hyperthyroidism and ophthalmopathy.

The chain has TRBV7-9 and TRBJ2-1, with 12 bases fitting TRBD2. What was sequenced was blood. This receptor was identified in a man aged 30-40 years with Graves' ophthalmopathy. The CDR3 is CASRTLWGTSGRYNEQFF. The CDR3 coding sequence is TGTGCCAGCAGGACGCTCTGGGGTACTAGCGGGAGGTACAATGAGCAGTTCTTC.